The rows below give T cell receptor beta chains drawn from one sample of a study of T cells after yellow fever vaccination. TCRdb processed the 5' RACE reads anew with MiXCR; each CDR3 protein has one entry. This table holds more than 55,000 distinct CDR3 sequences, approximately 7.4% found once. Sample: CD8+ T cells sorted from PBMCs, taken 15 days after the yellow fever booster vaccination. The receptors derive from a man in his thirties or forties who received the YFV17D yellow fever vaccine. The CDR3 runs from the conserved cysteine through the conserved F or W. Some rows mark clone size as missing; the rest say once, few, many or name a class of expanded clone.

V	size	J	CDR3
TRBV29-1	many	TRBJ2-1	CSVEPQFF
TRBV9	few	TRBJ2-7	CASSVGGQGLAYEQYF
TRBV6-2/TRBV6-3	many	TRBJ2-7	CASSSNDRYEQYF
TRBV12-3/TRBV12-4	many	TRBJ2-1	CASSFLAGTNEQFF
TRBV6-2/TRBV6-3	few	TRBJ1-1	CASSYLDDEYGKSDTEAFF
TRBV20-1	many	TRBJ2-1	CSARDGLRNEQFF
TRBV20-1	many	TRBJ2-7	CSARPPGDQPSYEQYF
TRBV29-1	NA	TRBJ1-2	CSVVQDTYGYTF
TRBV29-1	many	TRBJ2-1	CSVDGSSGAGYNEQFF
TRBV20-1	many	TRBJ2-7	CSARAETYEQYF
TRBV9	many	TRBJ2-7	CASSVAASFYEQYF
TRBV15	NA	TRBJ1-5	CATSSDQGGNQPQHF
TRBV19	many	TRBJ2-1	CASSIDSGDSYNEQFF
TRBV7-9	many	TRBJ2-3	CASSPWTGGNTQYF
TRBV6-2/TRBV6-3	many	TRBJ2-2	CASSSLDRLPGELFF
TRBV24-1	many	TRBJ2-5	CATSDSGRNQETQYF
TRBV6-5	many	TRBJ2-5	CASSYFGQETQYF